The 14 T cell receptor beta chains presented below share a single source sample, sequenced in a study of CD8 T cells in ankylosing spondylitis. A single record per CDR3 protein comes from TCRdb applying MiXCR to the 5' RACE reads. The sample carries some 200,000 distinct CDR3 sequences, around 7.9% recorded once. Which antigens these TCRs recognize remains unknown. Notes on the study in general: Ankylosing spondylitis blood appeared to carry a characteristic TCR beta motif of roughly eight highly homologous variants.

Sequenced sample: blood, either unsorted or a sorted T cell fraction (not recorded which). Receptors originate from a male donor with ankylosing spondylitis.

The chain recombines TRBV12-3 or TRBV12-4 with TRBJ2-5; TRBD1 agrees at 7 bases. With 5 bases clipped from V and 5 bases from J, the junction kept 8 bases outside the gene matches. The CDR3 extends over 14 amino acids. Here the CDR3 reads CASSTQGSVETQYF. For the CDR3, the DNA is TGTGCCAGCAGTACACAGGGGAGTGTGGAGACCCAGTACTTC.

By sample share, this clonotype is medium-sized (0.01 to 0.1%). This chain links TRBV2 with TRBJ2-7; D is unresolved. Germline CDR1 SNHLY, CDR2 FYNNEI. The CDR3 runs 10 residues. The V and J ends lost 6 bases and 3 bases respectively, with 3 bases between them. Written as DNA, the CDR3 is TGTGCCAGCAGCGACTACGAGCAGTACTTC. Protein product: CASSDYEQYF.

This clonotype was detected many times. The J gene is TRBJ2-1, the V gene TRBV3-1; possibly TRBD2 for D (5 bases). V was shortened by 0 bases and J by 6 bases, with 18 bases between the two germline ends. The CDR3 totals 17 residues. Germline CDR1 reads LGHDT; CDR2 reads YNNKEL (reference sequence). For the CDR3, the DNA is TGTGCCAGCAGCCAAGATCTTACGGGATTTGGTGGCAATGAGCAGTTCTTC. It codes for CASSQDLTGFGGNEQFF.

This clonotype has at least ten counts. The CDR3 spells CASGTGEINEQFF. The CDR3 nucleotides read TGTGCCAGCGGGACAGGGGAAATCAATGAGCAGTTCTTC. The chain links TRBV27 to TRBJ2-1, with TRBD1 matching 10 bases. The CDR3 extends over 13 amino acids. Germline CDR1 reads MNHEY; CDR2 reads SMNVEV (reference sequence). V gave up 8 bases and J gave up 6 bases; unmatched junction bases: 4.

This clonotype came up many times. The chain uses TRBV9 and TRBJ1-6; a possible D gene is TRBD1 (5 bases). The CDR3 extends over 14 amino acids. Trimming shortened V by 2 bases and J by 9 bases, and 12 bases separated the two germline ends. Germline values: CDR1 SGDLS, CDR2 YYNGEE. The CDR3 DNA is TGTGCCAGCAGCGTCGAGCAGGGCGGTTCACCCCTCCACTTT. This translates into CASSVEQGGSPLHF.

This chain uses TRBV28 with TRBJ2-7; 7 nucleotides match TRBD1. V lost 3 bases to trimming and J lost 7 bases; unmatched junction nucleotides: 12. Germline loops: CDR1 MDHEN, CDR2 SYDVKM. The CDR3 sequence is 15 residues long. CDR3: CASSFHRGEDWEQYF. The CDR3 nucleotides are TGTGCCAGCAGTTTCCACAGGGGAGAGGATTGGGAGCAGTACTTC.

This clonotype was counted ten times or more. V is TRBV6-1 and J is TRBJ2-7; D possibly corresponds to TRBD1 (6 bases). The CDR3 is made up of 14 amino acids. The germline V gene has CDR1 MNHNS and CDR2 SASEGT. V lost 6 bases to trimming and J lost 3 bases, with 15 bases between them. Written as DNA, the CDR3 is TGTGCCAGCAGCCTACAGGGTAGGGGCTACGAGCAGTACTTC. It is translated as CASSLQGRGYEQYF.

This chain joins TRBV12-3 or TRBV12-4 and TRBJ2-2; D not resolved. V lost 5 bases and J lost 3, with 16 bases in between. This CDR3 is built from 16 residues. The CDR3 here is CASSIGPDRDTGELFF. The CDR3 DNA is TGTGCCAGCAGTATTGGCCCCGATCGCGACACCGGGGAGCTGTTTTTT.

Comment on this clonotype: A much larger clone lies a single base off, so this may be a read error. Because the CDR3 is missing its conserved closing phenylalanine or tryptophan, this is likely a read error. The J gene is TRBJ2-5, the V gene TRBV11-2, with 8 bases that match TRBD2. Germline loops: CDR1 SGHAT, CDR2 FQNNGV. The CDR3 runs 14 residues. J was trimmed by 5 bases and V by 5 bases; bases with no gene match: 7. Here the CDR3 DNA reads TGTGCCAGCAGCCTAGGGACTAGTAAGGAGACCCAGTACCTC. It translates to CASSLGTSKETQYL.

This clonotype was detected many times. The chain couples TRBV3-1 to TRBJ1-5; D is unresolved. Per germline, CDR1 LGHDT and CDR2 YNNKEL (reference sequence). The V gene lost 4 bases and the J gene lost 6 bases, with 19 bases spanning the gap. The CDR3 spans 16 residues. The CDR3 DNA sequence: TGTGCCAGCAGCCCCTTTTTAGTCTCTGGGAGTCAGCCCCAGCATTTT. It yields the protein CASSPFLVSGSQPQHF.

This clonotype came up once. The chain links TRBV4-2 to TRBJ1-5, with D uncertain. Germline V gene data show CDR1 as LGHNA and CDR2 as YNFKEQ. This CDR3 has 14 amino acids. Deletions cut 1 base from V and 0 bases from J, with 4 bases between. The DNA for the CDR3 is TGTGCCAGCAGCCAAGTTGCTAGCAATCAGCCCCAGCATTTT. Amino acids: CASSQVASNQPQHF.

Points on this clonotype: Relative to the germline gene, one junction end is altered; a read error may explain this. The V and J genes are TRBV6-2 or TRBV6-3 and TRBJ2-1; no definite D call. There are 14 residues in the CDR3. Germline CDR1 reads MNHEY; CDR2 reads SVGEGT. CDR3 sequence reads: CASSYSNSFNEQFF. The CDR3 DNA follows: TGTGCCAGCAGTTACTCGAACTCCTTCAATGAGCAGTTCTTC.

This clonotype came up many times. The CDR3 DNA reads TGTGCCAGCCGTGGGAGAGGGACCTACGAGCAGTACTTC. Protein sequence: CASRGRGTYEQYF. The chain is built from TRBV14 and TRBJ2-7; a possible D gene is TRBD2 (5 bases). The CDR3 runs 13 residues. Trimming stripped 8 bases from V and 2 bases from J, with 13 bases between. Germline V lookup: CDR1 SGHDN, CDR2 FVKESK. Looking up the rest from reference TRBV14 and TRBJ2-7 gives the full variable domain: EAGVTQFPSHSVIEKGQTVTLRCDPISGHDNLYWYRRVMGKEIKFLLHFVKESKQDESGMPNNRFLAERTGGTYSTLKVQPAELEDSGVYFCASRGRGTYEQYFGPGTRLTVT.

This clonotype was seen repeatedly, ten times or more. The chain has TRBV29-1 and TRBJ2-3, with no clear D. CDR1 and CDR2 (germline): SQVTM, ANQGSEA. Trimming removed 2 bases from V and 0 bases from J, with 12 bases in between. The CDR3 extends over 15 amino acids. The CDR3 loop reads CSVESPRPSTDTQYF. CDR3 DNA: TGCAGCGTTGAAAGTCCCCGCCCAAGCACAGATACGCAGTATTTT.